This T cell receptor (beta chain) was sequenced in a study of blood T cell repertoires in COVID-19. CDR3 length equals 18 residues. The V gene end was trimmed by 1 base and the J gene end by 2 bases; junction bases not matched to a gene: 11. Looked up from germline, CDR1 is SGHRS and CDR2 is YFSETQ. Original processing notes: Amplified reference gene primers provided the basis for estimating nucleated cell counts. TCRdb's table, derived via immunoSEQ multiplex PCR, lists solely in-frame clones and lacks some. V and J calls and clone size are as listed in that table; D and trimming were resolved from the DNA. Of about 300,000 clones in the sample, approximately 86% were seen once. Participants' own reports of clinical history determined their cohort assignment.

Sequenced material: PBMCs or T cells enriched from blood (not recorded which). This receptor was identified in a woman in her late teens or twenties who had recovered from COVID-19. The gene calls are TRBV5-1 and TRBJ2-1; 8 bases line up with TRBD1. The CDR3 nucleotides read TGCGCCAGCAGCTTGTACTTCTCCGGGACAGGTGCCTACAATGAGCAGTTCTTC. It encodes CASSLYFSGTGAYNEQFF.